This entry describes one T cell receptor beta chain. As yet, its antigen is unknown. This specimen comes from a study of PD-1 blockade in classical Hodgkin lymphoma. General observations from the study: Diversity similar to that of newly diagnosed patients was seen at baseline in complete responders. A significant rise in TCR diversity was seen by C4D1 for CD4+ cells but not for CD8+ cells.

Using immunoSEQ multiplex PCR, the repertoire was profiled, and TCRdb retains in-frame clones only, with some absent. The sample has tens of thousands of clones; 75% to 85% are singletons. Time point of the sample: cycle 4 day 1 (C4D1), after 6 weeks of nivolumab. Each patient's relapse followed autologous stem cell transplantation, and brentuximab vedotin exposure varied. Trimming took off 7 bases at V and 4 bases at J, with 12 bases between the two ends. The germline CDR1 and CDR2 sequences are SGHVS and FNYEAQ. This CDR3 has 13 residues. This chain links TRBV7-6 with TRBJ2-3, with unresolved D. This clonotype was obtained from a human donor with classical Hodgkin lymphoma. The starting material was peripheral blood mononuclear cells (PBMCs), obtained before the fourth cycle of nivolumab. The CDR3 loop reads CASTFSQSDTQYF. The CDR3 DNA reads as TGTGCCAGCACCTTTTCCCAGTCAGATACGCAGTATTTT.